A single sample is the source of the 25 T cell receptor beta chains below, sequenced in a study of T cell responses to AZD1222 COVID-19 vaccine. The assay was immunoSEQ multiplex PCR, and TCRdb's table has in-frame clones only and misses some. The sample carries about 140,000 clones, around 83% recorded once. The sequenced sample was peripheral blood, obtained 28 days after the second AZD1222 dose. Source of these receptors: an adult who received the AZD1222 COVID-19 vaccine.

V usage is TRBV10-3 and J usage is TRBJ2-1; 7 bases are shared with TRBD2. Germline V gives CDR1 ENHRY, CDR2 SYGVKD. Trimming at V came to 0 bases and at J to 1 base, leaving 3 bases not matched to a gene. CDR3 size: 16 residues. The CDR3, as DNA: TGTGCCATCAGTGAGTCTTCCGGGAGGTCCTACAATGAGCAGTTCTTC. Protein product: CAISESSGRSYNEQFF.

The chain employs TRBV27 and TRBJ2-7; 7 nucleotides line up with TRBD1. Unmatched junction bases numbered 9, after V lost 2 bases and J lost 2 bases. CDR3 length: 16 residues. Germline values: CDR1 MNHEY, CDR2 SMNVEV (reference sequence). CDR3 bases: TGTGCCAGCAGTTTAAGGGGGCGGACAATCACCTACGAGCAGTACTTC. As protein: CASSLRGRTITYEQYF.

V is TRBV28 and J is TRBJ1-2; a possible D gene is TRBD1 (5 bases). This CDR3 comprises 11 residues. Germline CDR1 and CDR2: MDHEN and SYDVKM. Between the trimmed V and J ends, which lost 3 bases and 6 bases, there was a span of 5 bases. The CDR3 nucleotides are TGTGCCAGCAGTTTCAGGGATGGCTACACCTTC. It is translated as CASSFRDGYTF.

This clone appeared a few times. The chain has TRBV11-3 and TRBJ2-2; 8 bases map to TRBD2. Trimming at V came to 5 bases and at J to 2 bases, leaving 16 bases not matched to a gene. CDR3 size: 19 residues. From germline, CDR1 is SGHNT and CDR2 YENEEA. The CDR3 protein is CASSPRWGSGGPNTGELFF. DNA for the CDR3: TGTGCCAGCAGCCCGCGCTGGGGCTCGGGAGGGCCTAACACCGGGGAGCTGTTTTTT.

This clone occurred a few times. The chain joins TRBV12-3 or TRBV12-4 to TRBJ1-5; TRBD1 is a possible D gene (6 bases). This CDR3 has 12 residues. V was clipped by 4 bases and J by 5 bases, with 6 bases between them. In DNA form, the CDR3 reads TGTGCCAGCAGTTACAGGGATCAGCCCCAGCATTTT. It encodes CASSYRDQPQHF.

This sequence joins TRBV6-5 and TRBJ1-2; D is uncertain. Germline V lookup: CDR1 MNHEY, CDR2 SVGAGI. This CDR3 contains 11 residues. Trimming cost V 6 bases and J 10 bases, with 12 bases left between them. The CDR3: CASRSREAYTF. The CDR3 region has the DNA TGTGCCAGCAGAAGCCGGGAAGCCTACACCTTC.

This chain uses TRBV28 with TRBJ1-4; the match to TRBD1 covers 9 bases. J was trimmed by 7 bases and V by 5 bases; bases with no gene match: 11. The CDR3 runs 16 residues. CDR1 and CDR2 (germline): MDHEN, SYDVKM. The DNA for the CDR3 is TGTGCCAGCAGTCCCAATCTGGGACAGGGTCTTGAAAAACTGTTTTTT. Its protein product is CASSPNLGQGLEKLFF.

V gene TRBV5-6 combines with J gene TRBJ1-1; no clear D. Looked up from germline, CDR1 is SGHDT and CDR2 is YYEEEE. V lost 0 bases to trimming and J lost 1 base, with 4 bases between them. The CDR3 consists of 13 residues. This CDR3 reads CASSLGSNTEAFF. CDR3 coding DNA: TGTGCCAGCAGCTTGGGGTCGAACACTGAAGCTTTCTTT.

The V and J genes are TRBV30 and TRBJ2-1; no firm D call. The germline V and J ends were trimmed by 0 bases and 9 bases, with 15 bases remaining between them. Germline V CDR1 and CDR2: GTSNPN, SVGIG (reference sequence). This CDR3 is built from 14 residues. The CDR3 coding sequence is TGTGCCTGGAGTGTTTTGGCCGGGCGCGGTGAGCAGTTCTTC. As protein: CAWSVLAGRGEQFF.

J is TRBJ2-6 and V is TRBV6-5, with a tentative D call TRBD1 (6 bases). The length of the CDR3 is 14 residues. CDR1 and CDR2 (germline): MNHEY, SVGAGI. Trimming pared 9 bases from V and 3 bases from J, leaving 12 bases between. Here the CDR3 DNA reads TGTGCCAGTAACACAGGGTATGGGGCCAACGTCCTGACTTTC. The encoded protein is CASNTGYGANVLTF.

Comments on this clone: Other DNA sequences from this sample encode an identical CDR3 as well. V gene TRBV29-1 combines with J gene TRBJ1-5; TRBD1 aligns across 7 bases. This CDR3 is built from 13 residues. Germline trimming cut 2 bases from V and 6 bases from J; bases unmatched to any gene: 4. Germline CDR1 and CDR2: SQVTM and ANQGSEA. CDR3 in amino acids: CSVEQGVGQPQHF. CDR3 DNA sequence: TGCAGCGTTGAACAGGGGGTGGGTCAGCCCCAGCATTTT.

V and J are TRBV6-4 and TRBJ2-1, with D unresolved. The V gene lost 0 bases and the J gene lost 4 bases, with 13 bases spanning the gap. This CDR3 contains 16 residues. From germline, CDR1 is MRHNA and CDR2 SNTAGT. The CDR3 sequence: CASSDSVAPAYNEQFF. Here the CDR3 DNA reads TGTGCCAGCAGTGACTCGGTGGCACCTGCGTACAATGAGCAGTTCTTC.

This chain links TRBV29-1 with TRBJ1-3; TRBD1 agrees at 8 bases. The germline V gene encodes CDR1 SQVTM and CDR2 ANQGSEA. This CDR3 contains 17 residues. V trimming: 4 bases; J trimming: 0 bases; junction bases outside the gene matches: 11. The CDR3 DNA reads TGCAGCGTTGGTCAGGGGGCCCGCCGTAGCTCTGGAAACACCATATATTTT. Encoded protein: CSVGQGARRSSGNTIYF.

This sequence joins TRBV10-2 and TRBJ1-2; 7 nucleotides match TRBD1. This CDR3 is 13 amino acids long. J lost 10 bases, V lost 0 bases, and 5 bases had no gene match. The germline gives CDR1 WSHSY, CDR2 SAAADI. The CDR3 spells CASSESRDRDYTF. The CDR3 region has the DNA TGCGCCAGCAGTGAGTCTCGAGACAGGGACTACACCTTC.

The CDR3 bases are TGTGCCAGCAGCTTCGGGAGAGCTAGCGGAATGAGCACAGATACGCAGTATTTT. This encodes CASSFGRASGMSTDTQYF. V gene TRBV11-3 combines with J gene TRBJ2-3; the match to TRBD2 covers 7 bases. This CDR3 has 18 residues. The V gene's germline CDR1 is SGHNT and CDR2 YENEEA. Trimming cost V 3 bases and J 0 bases; bases outside gene matches: 12. Combining the CDR3 with reference TRBV11-3 and TRBJ2-3 gives the whole variable domain EAGVVQSPRYKIIEKKQPVAFWCNPISGHNTLYWYLQNLGQGPELLIRYENEEAVDDSQLPKDRFSAERLKGVDSTLKIQPAELGDSAVYLCASSFGRASGMSTDTQYFGPGTRLTVL.

V gene TRBV11-2 combines with J gene TRBJ1-2; 8 positions agree with TRBD1. The germline gives CDR1 SGHAT, CDR2 FQNNGV. V gave up 3 bases and J gave up 4 bases; unmatched junction bases: 4. The CDR3 contains 14 residues. DNA of the CDR3: TGTGCCAGCAGCTTGACAGGGGCCAGCTATGGCTACACCTTC. It yields the protein CASSLTGASYGYTF. Using reference TRBV11-2 and TRBJ1-2 for the parts outside the CDR3, the full variable domain is EAGVAQSPRYKIIEKRQSVAFWCNPISGHATLYWYQQILGQGPKLLIQFQNNGVVDDSQLPKDRFSAERLKGVDSTLKIQPAKLEDSAVYLCASSLTGASYGYTFGSGTRLTVV.

The rearrangement joins TRBV10-3 to TRBJ2-7; D is perhaps TRBD2 (5 bases). The germline gives CDR1 ENHRY, CDR2 SYGVKD. Deletions cut 2 bases from V and 0 bases from J, with 8 bases between. The CDR3 length is 14 residues. The CDR3 spells CAISEEGISYEQYF. In DNA form, the CDR3 reads TGTGCCATCAGTGAGGAGGGAATCTCCTACGAGCAGTACTTC.

The V and J genes are TRBV19 and TRBJ1-1; TRBD1 is a possible D gene (5 bases). In germline, CDR1 is LNHDA, CDR2 SQIVND (reference sequence). The CDR3 runs to 15 residues. V was clipped by 5 bases and J by 1 base, with 14 bases between them. CDR3 sequence reads: CASSFPGRGNTEAFF. The CDR3 DNA sequence: TGTGCCAGTAGTTTCCCGGGACGGGGGAACACTGAAGCTTTCTTT.

The J gene is TRBJ2-3, the V gene TRBV4-2; D is unresolved. Trimming removed 1 base at V and 0 bases at J, with 8 bases between. Germline CDR1 and CDR2: LGHNA and YNFKEQ. This CDR3 is 15 amino acids long. The CDR3 region is CASSQVATSTDTQYF. The DNA of the CDR3 is TGTGCCAGCAGCCAAGTAGCTACTAGCACAGATACGCAGTATTTT.

This chain connects TRBV7-9 to TRBJ1-5; possible D gene TRBD1, 5 bases. Trimming stripped 4 bases from V and 0 bases from J, with 13 bases between. CDR1 and CDR2 (germline): SEHNR, FQNEAQ (reference sequence). The CDR3 is made up of 16 amino acids. This chain's CDR3 is CASSSGTAHSNQPQHF. The CDR3 region has the DNA TGTGCCAGCAGCTCTGGGACTGCCCATAGCAATCAGCCCCAGCATTTT. The full variable domain, in which reference TRBV7-9 and TRBJ1-5 provide the parts outside the CDR3, is DTGVSQNPRHKITKRGQNVTFRCDPISEHNRLYWYRQTLGQGPEFLTYFQNEAQLEKSRLLSDRFSAERPKGSFSTLEIQRTEQGDSAMYLCASSSGTAHSNQPQHFGDGTRLSIL.

The gene calls are TRBV7-8 and TRBJ2-1; either TRBD1 or TRBD2 may fit D (5 bases each). The V gene lost 8 bases and the J gene lost 6 bases, with 17 bases spanning the gap. This CDR3 is built from 14 residues. Looked up from germline, CDR1 is SGHVS and CDR2 is FQNEAQ. The CDR3 DNA is TGTGCCAGCGTCCGGGGAGAGGGGCTCAATGAGCAGTTCTTC. This encodes CASVRGEGLNEQFF.

This clone was seen more than once but under ten times. The CDR3 spells CASSIQGLAGPTDTQYF. DNA of the CDR3: TGTGCCAGTAGTATACAAGGACTAGCGGGTCCCACAGATACGCAGTATTTT. This rearrangement joins TRBV19 to TRBJ2-3; the match to TRBD2 covers 11 bases. This CDR3 region has 17 residues. CDR1 is LNHDA, CDR2 SQIVND, per germline (reference sequence). V trimming: 2 bases; J trimming: 2 bases; junction bases outside the gene matches: 6.

The V and J genes are TRBV28 and TRBJ2-1, with 9 bases lining up with TRBD2. The CDR3 is 14 residues long. V shed 5 bases and J 9 bases; nucleotides not matched to a gene: 8. Looked up from germline, CDR1 is MDHEN and CDR2 is SYDVKM. The CDR3 nucleotides read TGTGCCAGCAGTAGAAGCGGGGGGCAAAGTGAGCAGTTCTTC. As protein: CASSRSGGQSEQFF.

The chain recombines TRBV6-5 with TRBJ2-7; D is undetermined. This CDR3 has 12 amino acids. Germline V CDR1 and CDR2: MNHEY, SVGAGI. V was clipped by 2 bases and J by 0 bases, with 2 bases between them. The CDR3 nucleotides are TGTGCCAGCAGTTACGACTCCTACGAGCAGTACTTC. Translated, it gives CASSYDSYEQYF.

The rearrangement joins TRBV19 to TRBJ1-1; tentative D call: TRBD1 (6 bases). V was shortened by 7 bases and J by 1 base, with 13 bases between the two germline ends. The germline gives CDR1 LNHDA, CDR2 SQIVND (reference sequence). This CDR3 is 14 amino acids long. The CDR3 DNA is TGTGCCAGTATTCACATCAGGGGGAACACTGAAGCTTTCTTT. Its translation: CASIHIRGNTEAFF.